Listed below are T cell receptor beta chains from one sample, sequenced in a study of blood T cell repertoires in COVID-19. Here immunoSEQ multiplex PCR was the method, and the copy in TCRdb shows in-frame clones only, minus some. The sample records about 380,000 clones, approximately 89% being singletons. The sequenced material came from PBMCs or T cells enriched from blood (not recorded which). Receptor source: a man aged 25 to 40 who had recovered from COVID-19. The CDR3 runs from the conserved cysteine through the conserved F or W. Fields, in order: D gene, V gene, J gene, clone size, CDR3 DNA, CDR3 protein. The D gene is left open where the match is weak. A clone size is listed for some rows: how often the clone was seen (once, few, many), or a class if it is expanded.

TRBD1	TRBV29-1	TRBJ1-1	.	TGCAGCGTTGACGGACAGGGGCGCACTGAAGCTTTCTTT	CSVDGQGRTEAFF
TRBD1	TRBV10-3	TRBJ2-1	.	TGTGCCATCAGTGCATCAGGGGGTCGGGCTCTGGACAATGAGCAGTTCTTC	CAISASGGRALDNEQFF
.	TRBV5-1	TRBJ1-1	.	TGCGCCAGCAGCTTCAACAGAAACACTGAAGCTTTCTTT	CASSFNRNTEAFF
.	TRBV10-1	TRBJ2-1	.	TGCGCCAGCAGTGAAACAGGGAGTGAGCAGTTCTTC	CASSETGSEQFF
.	TRBV2	TRBJ2-7	once	TGTGCCAGCAGTGAAGGTCATAAGGAGCAAGAGCAGTACTTC	CASSEGHKEQEQYF
.	TRBV10-1	TRBJ1-1	once	TGCGCCAGCAGCGGGGACTCCCAGGTCGTAGCTTTCTTT	CASSGDSQVVAFF
TRBD1	TRBV6-6	TRBJ2-2	.	TGTGCCAGCAGCCGAGGGACAGGCATACCGAACACCGGGGAGCTGTTTTTT	CASSRGTGIPNTGELFF
TRBD1	TRBV19	TRBJ2-7	.	TGTGCCAGCCGCAACCGGGACAGGTCGAGCGAGCAGTACTTC	CASRNRDRSSEQYF
.	TRBV7-3	TRBJ1-1	few	TGTGCCAGCAGCTTATTAGGTGGGACTAACACTGAAGCTTTCTTT	CASSLLGGTNTEAFF
.	TRBV7-9	TRBJ1-5	.	TGTGCCAGCAGCCCGGCAGGGTTTCAGCCCCAGCATTTT	CASSPAGFQPQHF
.	TRBV18	TRBJ1-3	.	TGTGCCAGCTCACCCCTACCTGAACCCGTCTCTGGAAACACCATATATTTT	CASSPLPEPVSGNTIYF
.	TRBV9	TRBJ2-1	once	TGTGCCAGCAGCGTAGCGGGTGACGGGATATACAATGAGCAGTTCTTC	CASSVAGDGIYNEQFF
.	TRBV20-1	TRBJ1-2	.	TGCAGTGGCCTCAGGGGCGGTGGCTACACCTTC	CSGLRGGGYTF
.	TRBV7-2	TRBJ1-4	.	TGTGCCAGCAGCGCGGTAGTTAGTGAAAAACTGTTTTTT	CASSAVVSEKLFF
.	TRBV11-3	TRBJ1-1	many	TGTGCCAGCAGCCCCGTTGGGAGCACTGAAGCTTTCTTT	CASSPVGSTEAFF
.	TRBV5-4	TRBJ1-1	.	TGTGCCAGCAGCTTGGGGGGCGGGGGAGGTACTGAAGCTTTCTTT	CASSLGGGGGTEAFF
TRBD1	TRBV6-5	TRBJ1-4	.	TGTGCCAGCAGTTACTCGTTTAGGGGGCTGTCTGAAAAACTGTTTTTT	CASSYSFRGLSEKLFF
TRBD1	TRBV6-6	TRBJ1-1	.	TGTGCCGGCAGTCGAGACATGGGACAGTATGAAGCTTTCTTT	CAGSRDMGQYEAFF
TRBD1	TRBV10-3	TRBJ2-3	.	TGTGCCATCAGTTCGCGGACAGGGGGAGCAGATACGCAGTATTTT	CAISSRTGGADTQYF
.	TRBV19	TRBJ1-2	.	TGTGCCAGTATAGGGGCCGGTCCTAACTATGGCTACACCTTC	CASIGAGPNYGYTF
TRBD1	TRBV11-2	TRBJ2-5	.	TGTGCCAGCAGCTTACGGGACAGGGGGCTGGGGGAGACCCAGTACTTC	CASSLRDRGLGETQYF
.	TRBV29-1	TRBJ1-2	.	TGCAGCGTTGTCGACGGGAGCGGCTACACCTTC	CSVVDGSGYTF